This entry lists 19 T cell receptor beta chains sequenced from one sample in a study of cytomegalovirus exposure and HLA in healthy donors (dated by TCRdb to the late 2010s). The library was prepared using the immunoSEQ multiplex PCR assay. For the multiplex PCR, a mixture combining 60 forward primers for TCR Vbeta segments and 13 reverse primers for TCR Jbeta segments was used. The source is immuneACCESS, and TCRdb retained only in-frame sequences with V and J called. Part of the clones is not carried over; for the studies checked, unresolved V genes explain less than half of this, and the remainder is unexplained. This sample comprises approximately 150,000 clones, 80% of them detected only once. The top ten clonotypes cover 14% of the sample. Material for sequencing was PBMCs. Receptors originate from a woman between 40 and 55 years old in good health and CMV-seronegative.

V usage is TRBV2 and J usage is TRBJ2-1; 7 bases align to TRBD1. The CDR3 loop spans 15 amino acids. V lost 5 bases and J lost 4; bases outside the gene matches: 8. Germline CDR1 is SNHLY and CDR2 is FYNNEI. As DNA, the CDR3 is TGTGCCAGCAGTCTTAACAGGGGAACATACAATGAGCAGTTCTTC. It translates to CASSLNRGTYNEQFF.

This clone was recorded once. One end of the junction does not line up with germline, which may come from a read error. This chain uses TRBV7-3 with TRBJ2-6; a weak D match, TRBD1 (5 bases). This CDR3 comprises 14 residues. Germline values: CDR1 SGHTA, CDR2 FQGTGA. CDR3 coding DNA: TGTGCCAGCAGCTTACTTTCTGGGGCCAACGGCCTGACTTTC. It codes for CASSLLSGANGLTF.

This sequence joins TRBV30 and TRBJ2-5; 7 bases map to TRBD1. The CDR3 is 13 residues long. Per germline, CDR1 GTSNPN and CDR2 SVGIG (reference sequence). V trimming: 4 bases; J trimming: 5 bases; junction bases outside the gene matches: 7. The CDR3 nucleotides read TGTGCCTGGACTCGGACAGGCCCCGAGACCCAGTACTTC. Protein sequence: CAWTRTGPETQYF.

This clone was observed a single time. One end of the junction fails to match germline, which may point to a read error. CDR3 region: CATSRDVGSGANGLTF. The CDR3 nucleotides read TGTGCCACCAGCAGAGATGTGGGTTCTGGGGCCAACGGCCTGACTTTC. V gene TRBV15 combines with J gene TRBJ2-6; TRBD1 might be the D (5 bases). Per germline, CDR1 LNHNV and CDR2 YYDKDF (reference sequence). This CDR3 is 16 amino acids long.

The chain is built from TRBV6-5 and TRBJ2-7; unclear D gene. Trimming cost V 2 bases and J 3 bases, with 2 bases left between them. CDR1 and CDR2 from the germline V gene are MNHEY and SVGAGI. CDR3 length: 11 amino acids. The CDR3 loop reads CASSYHYEQYF. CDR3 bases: TGTGCCAGCAGTTACCACTACGAGCAGTACTTC.

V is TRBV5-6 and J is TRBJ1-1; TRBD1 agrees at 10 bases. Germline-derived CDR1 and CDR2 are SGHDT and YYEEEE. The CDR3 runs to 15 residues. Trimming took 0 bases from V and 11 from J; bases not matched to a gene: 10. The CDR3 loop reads CASSLGGQGGYRAFF. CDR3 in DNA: TGTGCCAGCAGCTTGGGAGGACAGGGGGGATATCGGGCTTTCTTT.

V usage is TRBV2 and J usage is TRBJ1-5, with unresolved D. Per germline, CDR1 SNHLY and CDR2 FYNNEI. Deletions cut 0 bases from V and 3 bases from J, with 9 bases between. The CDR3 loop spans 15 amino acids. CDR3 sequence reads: CASSEAGRVNQPQHF. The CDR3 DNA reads TGTGCCAGCAGTGAAGCTGGGAGGGTCAATCAGCCCCAGCATTTT.

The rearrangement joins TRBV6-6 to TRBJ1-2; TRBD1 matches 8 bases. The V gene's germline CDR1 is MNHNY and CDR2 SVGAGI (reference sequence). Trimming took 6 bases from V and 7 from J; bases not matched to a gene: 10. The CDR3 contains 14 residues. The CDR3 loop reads CASSPRTGFGGYTF. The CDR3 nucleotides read TGTGCCAGCAGCCCTCGGACAGGGTTCGGTGGCTACACCTTC.

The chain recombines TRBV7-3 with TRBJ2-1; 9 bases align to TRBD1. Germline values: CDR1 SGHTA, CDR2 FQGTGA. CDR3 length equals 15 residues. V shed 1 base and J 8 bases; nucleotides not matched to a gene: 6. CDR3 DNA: TGTGCCAGCAGCTTAAAAGGGACAGGGAGGCATGAGCAGTTCTTC. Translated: CASSLKGTGRHEQFF.

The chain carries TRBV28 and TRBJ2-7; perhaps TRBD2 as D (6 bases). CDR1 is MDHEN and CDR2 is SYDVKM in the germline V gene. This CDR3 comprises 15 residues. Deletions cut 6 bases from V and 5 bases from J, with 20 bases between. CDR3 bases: TGTGCCAGCAGCCCGCCCTCCGGGACTCACAACGAGCAGTACTTC. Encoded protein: CASSPPSGTHNEQYF.

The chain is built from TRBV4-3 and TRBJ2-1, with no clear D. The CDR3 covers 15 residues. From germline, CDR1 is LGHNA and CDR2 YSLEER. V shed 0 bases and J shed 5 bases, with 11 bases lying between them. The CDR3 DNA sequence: TGCGCCAGCAGCCAAGATCTGGCCGTGAACAATGAGCAGTTCTTC. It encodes CASSQDLAVNNEQFF.

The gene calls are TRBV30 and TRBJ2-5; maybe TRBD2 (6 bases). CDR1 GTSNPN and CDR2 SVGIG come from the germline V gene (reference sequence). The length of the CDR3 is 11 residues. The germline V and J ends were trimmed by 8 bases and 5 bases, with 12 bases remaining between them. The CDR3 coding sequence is TGTGCCGGAGGGTCAGGCGAGACCCAGTACTTC. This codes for CAGGSGETQYF.

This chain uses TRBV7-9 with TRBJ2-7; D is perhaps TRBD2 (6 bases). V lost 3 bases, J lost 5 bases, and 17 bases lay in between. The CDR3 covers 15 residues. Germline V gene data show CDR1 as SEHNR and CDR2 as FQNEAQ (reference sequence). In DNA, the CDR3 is TGTGCCAGCAGCTTTTATCAACTAGCTCGCGACGAGCAGTACTTC. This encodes CASSFYQLARDEQYF.

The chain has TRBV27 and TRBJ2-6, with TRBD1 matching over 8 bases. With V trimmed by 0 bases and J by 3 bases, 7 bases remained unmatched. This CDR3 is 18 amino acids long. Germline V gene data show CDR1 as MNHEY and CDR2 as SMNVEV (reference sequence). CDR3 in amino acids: CASSLSAQGTGGANVLTF. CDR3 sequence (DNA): TGTGCCAGCAGTTTATCCGCACAGGGGACAGGTGGGGCCAACGTCCTGACTTTC.

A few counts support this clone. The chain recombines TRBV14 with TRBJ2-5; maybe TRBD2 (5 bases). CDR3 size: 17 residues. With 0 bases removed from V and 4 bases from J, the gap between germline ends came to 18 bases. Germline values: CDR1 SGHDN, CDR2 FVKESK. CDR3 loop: CASSQEFLGSVTETQYF. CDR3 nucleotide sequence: TGTGCCAGCAGCCAAGAATTCTTGGGGAGTGTAACAGAGACCCAGTACTTC.

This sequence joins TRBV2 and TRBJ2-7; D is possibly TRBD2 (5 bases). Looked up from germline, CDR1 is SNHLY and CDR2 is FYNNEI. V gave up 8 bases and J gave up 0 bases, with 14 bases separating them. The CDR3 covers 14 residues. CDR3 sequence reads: CASEQRISSYEQYF. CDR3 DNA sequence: TGTGCCAGCGAACAGCGGATAAGCTCCTACGAGCAGTACTTC. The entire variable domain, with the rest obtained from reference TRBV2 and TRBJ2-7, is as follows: EPEVTQTPSHQVTQMGQEVILRCVPISNHLYFYWYRQILGQKVEFLVSFYNNEISEKSEIFDDQFSVERPDGSNFTLKIRSTKLEDSAMYFCASEQRISSYEQYFGPGTRLTVT.

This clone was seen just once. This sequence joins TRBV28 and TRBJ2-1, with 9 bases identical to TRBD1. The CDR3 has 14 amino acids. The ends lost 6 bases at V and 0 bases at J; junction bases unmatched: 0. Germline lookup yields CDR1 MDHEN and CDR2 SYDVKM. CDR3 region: CASRGQGSYNEQFF. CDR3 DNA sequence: TGTGCCAGCAGGGGACAGGGCTCCTACAATGAGCAGTTCTTC.

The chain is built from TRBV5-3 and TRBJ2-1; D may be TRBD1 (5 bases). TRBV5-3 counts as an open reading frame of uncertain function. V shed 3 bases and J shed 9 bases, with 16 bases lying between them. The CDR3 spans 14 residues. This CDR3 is CARSSPRGRSEQFF. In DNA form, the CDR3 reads TGTGCCAGAAGCTCTCCAAGGGGAAGAAGTGAGCAGTTCTTC.

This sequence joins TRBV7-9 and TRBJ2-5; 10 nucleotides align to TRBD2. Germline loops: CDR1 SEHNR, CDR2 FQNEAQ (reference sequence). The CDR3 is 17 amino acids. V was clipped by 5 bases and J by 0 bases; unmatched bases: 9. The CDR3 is CASSPPFSGGNQETQYF. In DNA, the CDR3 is TGTGCCAGCAGCCCACCATTTAGCGGGGGGAACCAAGAGACCCAGTACTTC.